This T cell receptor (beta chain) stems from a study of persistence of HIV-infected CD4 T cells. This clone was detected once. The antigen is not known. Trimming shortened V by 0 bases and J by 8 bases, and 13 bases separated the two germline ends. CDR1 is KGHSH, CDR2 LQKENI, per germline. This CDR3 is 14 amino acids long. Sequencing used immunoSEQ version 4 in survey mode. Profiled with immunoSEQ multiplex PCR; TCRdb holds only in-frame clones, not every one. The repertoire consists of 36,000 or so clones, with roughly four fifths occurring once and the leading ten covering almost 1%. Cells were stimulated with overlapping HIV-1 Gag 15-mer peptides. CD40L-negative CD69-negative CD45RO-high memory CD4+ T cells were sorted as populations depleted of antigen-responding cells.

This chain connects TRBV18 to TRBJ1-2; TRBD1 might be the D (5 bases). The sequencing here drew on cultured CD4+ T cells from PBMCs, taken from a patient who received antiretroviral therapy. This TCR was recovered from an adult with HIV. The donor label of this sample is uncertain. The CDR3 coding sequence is TGTGCCAGCTCACCACCGAGCAGGGTCGGCGGCTACACCTTC. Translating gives CASSPPSRVGGYTF.